Presented here are 29 T cell receptor beta chains from one specimen sequenced in a study of blood T cell repertoires in COVID-19. Sequencing used immunoSEQ multiplex PCR; TCRdb keeps in-frame clones, though not all of them. The data contain some 110,000 clones, approximately 86% of them singletons. Material: peripheral blood. These receptor sequences come from a man between 40 and 49 years old with acute or convalescent COVID-19.

The V gene is TRBV24-1, the J gene TRBJ2-6; 12 positions agree with TRBD2. Germline lookup yields CDR1 KGHDR and CDR2 SFDVKD. This CDR3 spans 19 amino acids. V lost 4 bases to trimming and J lost 0 bases; unmatched junction nucleotides: 6. The CDR3 reads CATSDPRLAGASGANVLTF. DNA of the CDR3: TGTGCCACCAGTGACCCCCGACTAGCGGGGGCCTCTGGGGCCAACGTCCTGACTTTC.

This sequence joins TRBV3-1 (or the pseudogene TRBV3-2) and TRBJ1-3, with a tentative D call TRBD1 (5 bases). CDR3 length: 15 residues. V lost 4 bases and J lost 0, with 10 bases in between. The germline gives CDR1 LGHDT, CDR2 YNNKEL (reference sequence). CDR3 nucleotides: TGTGCCAGCAGCCCCGGGGGGGACTCTGGAAACACCATATATTTT. Amino acids: CASSPGGDSGNTIYF.

This rearrangement joins TRBV6-1 to TRBJ1-4; D might be TRBD1 (5 bases). This CDR3 region has 15 residues. CDR1 is MNHNS and CDR2 is SASEGT in the germline V gene. Trimming cost V 2 bases and J 8 bases, with 15 bases left between them. CDR3 in DNA: TGTGCCAGCAGTGAATGGCAGGGCGGTAGAGAAAAACTGTTTTTT. It yields the protein CASSEWQGGREKLFF.

Here the CDR3 DNA reads TGCGCCAGCAGCTTGGACAGAAACAATGAGCAGTTCTTC. Translated, it gives CASSLDRNNEQFF. V usage is TRBV5-1 and J usage is TRBJ2-1, with D uncertain. Germline V gene lookup returns CDR1 SGHRS and CDR2 YFSETQ. The V and J ends lost 0 bases and 5 bases respectively, with 6 bases between them. This CDR3 spans 13 amino acids.

V and J are TRBV5-1 and TRBJ2-1; TRBD2 matches 10 bases. This CDR3 has 16 residues. V shed 4 bases, J shed 4 bases, and the junction held 8 bases outside the gene matches. Germline loops: CDR1 SGHRS, CDR2 YFSETQ. The CDR3: CASSPRASGSYNEQFF. The CDR3 region has the DNA TGCGCCAGCAGCCCACGTGCTAGCGGGAGTTACAATGAGCAGTTCTTC.

The chain recombines TRBV18 with TRBJ1-2; D possibly corresponds to TRBD1 (5 bases). The CDR3 totals 15 residues. Germline CDR1 reads KGHSH; CDR2 reads LQKENI. V lost 2 bases and J lost 4, with 14 bases in between. CDR3 sequence: CASSPKLDSSYGYTF. Written as DNA, the CDR3 is TGTGCCAGCTCACCAAAGCTAGACAGTTCCTATGGCTACACCTTC.

The genes are TRBV30 and TRBJ1-2, with TRBD1 matching 8 bases. This CDR3 is built from 12 residues. J was trimmed by 6 bases and V by 5 bases; bases with no gene match: 5. CDR1 and CDR2 from the germline V gene are GTSNPN and SVGIG (reference sequence). The CDR3 sequence: CAWEGTGHGYTF. The CDR3 DNA reads as TGTGCCTGGGAGGGGACAGGTCATGGCTACACCTTC.

The V call is TRBV4-2, the J call TRBJ2-1, with 8 positions matching TRBD2. Trimming cost V 5 bases and J 7 bases; bases outside gene matches: 16. From germline, CDR1 is LGHNA and CDR2 YNFKEQ. This CDR3 region has 17 residues. The CDR3 bases are TGTGCCAGCAGCTCCTACCAGCTCGGGGGGGCCTGGAATGAGCAGTTCTTC. Amino acid sequence: CASSSYQLGGAWNEQFF.

V usage is TRBV11-2 and J usage is TRBJ2-3, with TRBD2 identical over 11 bases. Trimming at V came to 5 bases and at J to 2 bases, leaving 6 bases not matched to a gene. The CDR3 runs 16 residues. Germline assignment: CDR1 SGHAT and CDR2 FQNNGV. The CDR3 spells CASSGPGLAVTDTQYF. DNA for the CDR3: TGTGCCAGCAGCGGTCCGGGACTAGCGGTCACAGATACGCAGTATTTT.

The J gene is TRBJ1-2, the V gene TRBV4-1, with D unclear. Per germline, CDR1 MGHRA and CDR2 YSYEKL. This CDR3 is built from 15 residues. V lost 1 base, J lost 4 bases, and 13 bases lay in between. The CDR3, as DNA: TGCGCCAGCAGCCAAGCCCTTCAGGAAGTCTATGGCTACACCTTC. Translation gives CASSQALQEVYGYTF.

This clone was recorded a few times. This sequence joins TRBV30 and TRBJ1-5; TRBD1 matches at 9 bases. CDR3 size: 15 residues. V lost 3 bases, J lost 5 bases, and 8 bases stayed unmatched. Germline values: CDR1 GTSNPN, CDR2 SVGIG (reference sequence). The CDR3 sequence: CAWRSRGQGDQPQHF. CDR3 sequence (DNA): TGTGCCTGGAGATCGAGGGGACAGGGCGATCAGCCCCAGCATTTT.

The chain uses TRBV30 and TRBJ1-5, with 9 bases lining up with TRBD1. V lost 7 bases and J lost 1; bases outside the gene matches: 8. This CDR3 has 15 residues. CDR1 and CDR2 from the germline V gene are GTSNPN and SVGIG (reference sequence). The CDR3 nucleotides are TGTGCCTCGTCTTGGACAGGGGAAAGCAATCAGCCCCAGCATTTT. Its protein is CASSWTGESNQPQHF.

The chain recombines TRBV7-8 with TRBJ2-1; TRBD2 matches at 13 bases. V shed 5 bases and J 5 bases; nucleotides not matched to a gene: 6. In germline, CDR1 is SGHVS, CDR2 FQNEAQ. The length of the CDR3 is 16 residues. The DNA of the CDR3 is TGTGCCAGCAGCACCCCGGGACTAGCGGGGAACAATGAGCAGTTCTTC. Amino acids: CASSTPGLAGNNEQFF.

The rearrangement links TRBV6-5 to TRBJ1-2, with no clear D. The germline V gene has CDR1 MNHEY and CDR2 SVGAGI. CDR3 length equals 15 residues. V was shortened by 6 bases and J by 0 bases, with 14 bases between the two germline ends. The CDR3 is CASSQRAEANYGYTF. The CDR3 bases are TGTGCCAGCAGCCAGAGGGCTGAAGCTAACTATGGCTACACCTTC.

The chain links TRBV13 to TRBJ2-1; the D gene is possibly TRBD2 (6 bases). The V end was cut by 5 bases, the J end by 4 bases, with 15 bases between. CDR1 is PRHDT and CDR2 is FYEKMQ in the germline V gene (reference sequence). The CDR3 is 15 residues long. CDR3 protein: CASSAGGIRYNEQFF. The CDR3 DNA sequence: TGTGCCAGCAGCGCCGGGGGAATACGGTACAATGAGCAGTTCTTC. The full variable domain, in which reference TRBV13 and TRBJ2-1 provide the parts outside the CDR3, is AAGVIQSPRHLIKEKRETATLKCYPIPRHDTVYWYQQGPGQDPQFLISFYEKMQSDKGSIPDRFSAQQFSDYHSELNMSSLELGDSALYFCASSAGGIRYNEQFFGPGTRLTVL.

This clone was recorded only once. V gene TRBV2 combines with J gene TRBJ2-2, with 9 bases identical to TRBD1. The germline gives CDR1 SNHLY, CDR2 FYNNEI. This CDR3 comprises 15 residues. Germline trimming cut 7 bases from V and 2 bases from J; bases unmatched to any gene: 5. In DNA, the CDR3 is TGTGCCAGCAACCTACAGGGGGCTAACACCGGGGAGCTGTTTTTT. Amino acids: CASNLQGANTGELFF.

V is TRBV7-9 and J is TRBJ2-5; weak D call: TRBD1 (8 bases). Germline CDR1 reads SEHNR; CDR2 reads FQNEAQ (reference sequence). V was shortened by 1 base and J by 5 bases, with 14 bases between the two germline ends. The CDR3 runs 15 residues. Written as DNA, the CDR3 is TGTGCCAGCAGCTTAGACAGGGGGGGATCGGAGACCCAGTACTTC. This gives the protein CASSLDRGGSETQYF.

V usage is TRBV19 and J usage is TRBJ1-3; D unclear. Trimming took 7 bases from V and 0 from J, leaving 16 bases between them. This CDR3 region has 16 residues. Germline V gene sequence: CDR1 LNHDA, CDR2 SQIVND (reference sequence). CDR3 nucleotides: TGTGCCAGTACCCCTCGAGGAGGGATCTCTGGAAACACCATATATTTT. This gives the protein CASTPRGGISGNTIYF.

V is TRBV5-1 and J is TRBJ2-1; TRBD1 might be the D (5 bases). With 1 base removed from V and 3 bases from J, the gap between germline ends came to 11 bases. This CDR3 is built from 15 residues. The germline V gene encodes CDR1 SGHRS and CDR2 YFSETQ. For the CDR3, the DNA is TGCGCCAGCAGCTTGATACAGGCAAACTACAATGAGCAGTTCTTC. This translates into CASSLIQANYNEQFF.

The rearrangement joins TRBV18 to TRBJ2-2; TRBD2 agrees at 9 bases. The CDR3 spans 16 residues. The V segment lost 6 bases and the J segment 4 bases; nucleotides outside the gene matches: 9. Per the germline V gene, CDR1 is KGHSH and CDR2 is LQKENI. CDR3 nucleotide sequence: TGTGCCAGCTCCGCTGGTAGCGGGAGAGGCACCGGGGAGCTGTTTTTT. This sequence encodes CASSAGSGRGTGELFF.

The chain recombines TRBV6-5 with TRBJ1-5, with D perhaps matching TRBD1 (6 bases). CDR1 is MNHEY, CDR2 SVGAGI, per germline. The CDR3 sequence is 13 residues long. Trimming removed 2 bases at V and 7 bases at J, with 9 bases between. CDR3 bases: TGTGCCAGCAGTTACGGGGACAACCAGCCCCAGCATTTT. Amino acids: CASSYGDNQPQHF.

The chain combines TRBV6-2 or TRBV6-3 with TRBJ2-7, with D hard to call. This CDR3 is built from 15 residues. Trimming cost V 0 bases and J 4 bases, with 13 bases left between them. Germline CDR1 reads MNHEY; CDR2 reads SVGEGT. This CDR3 is CASSYSTGKEYEQYF. DNA for the CDR3: TGTGCCAGCAGTTACTCGACGGGTAAAGAGTACGAGCAGTACTTC.

CDR3 sequence reads: CASSQDGTGTGNTEAFF. The CDR3 nucleotides are TGCGCCAGCAGCCAAGATGGAACCGGGACAGGGAACACTGAAGCTTTCTTT. The chain has TRBV4-1 and TRBJ1-1; TRBD1 matches 8 bases. The CDR3 is made up of 17 amino acids. The V gene end was trimmed by 0 bases and the J gene end by 1 base; junction bases not matched to a gene: 7. Germline lookup yields CDR1 MGHRA and CDR2 YSYEKL.

CDR3 protein: CASSEGKGVGYTF. CDR3 nucleotide sequence: TGTGCCAGCAGTGAAGGGAAGGGGGTTGGCTACACCTTC. This chain joins TRBV25-1 and TRBJ1-2; TRBD1 might be the D (6 bases). Germline loops: CDR1 MGHDK, CDR2 SYGVNS. This CDR3 has 13 amino acids. V lost 2 bases and J lost 7, with 11 bases in between.

The genes are TRBV7-2 and TRBJ1-5, with D unresolved. Germline V gene data show CDR1 as SGHTA and CDR2 as FQGNSA. V was trimmed by 5 bases and J by 7 bases, leaving 9 bases between them. This CDR3 contains 12 residues. The CDR3 sequence is CASSPMGQPQHF. CDR3 DNA sequence: TGTGCCAGCAGCCCCATGGGCCAGCCCCAGCATTTT.

V and J are TRBV7-2 and TRBJ2-2; the D gene is possibly TRBD2 (7 bases). V lost 2 bases and J lost 1, with 11 bases in between. Germline CDR1 reads SGHTA; CDR2 reads FQGNSA. The CDR3 is 16 residues long. CDR3 DNA sequence: TGTGCCAGCAGCTTATCCGGGGGGCGGAACACCGGGGAGCTGTTTTTT. It codes for CASSLSGGRNTGELFF.

The chain carries TRBV4-2 and TRBJ2-5; 10 bases are a match to TRBD2. V shed 0 bases, J shed 5 bases, and the junction held 6 bases outside the gene matches. Germline CDR1 LGHNA, CDR2 YNFKEQ. CDR3 length: 16 amino acids. CDR3 region: CASSQDGSGGAETQYF. The DNA of the CDR3 is TGTGCCAGCAGCCAAGACGGCAGCGGGGGGGCGGAGACCCAGTACTTC.

The genes are TRBV14 and TRBJ2-1; TRBD2 is a possible D gene (6 bases). CDR1 is SGHDN and CDR2 is FVKESK in the germline V gene. The CDR3 length is 15 residues. The V end was cut by 3 bases, the J end by 8 bases, with 17 bases between. In DNA form, the CDR3 reads TGTGCCAGCAGCCAGATACCCCGGGAGAACTATGAGCAGTTCTTC. Its protein is CASSQIPRENYEQFF.

The V call is TRBV4-2, the J call TRBJ1-5, with D uncertain. The V end lost 1 base, the J end lost 1 base, and 8 bases lay between the germline ends. Germline CDR1 and CDR2: LGHNA and YNFKEQ. The length of the CDR3 is 15 residues. CDR3 amino acids: CASSQARESNQPQHF. CDR3 bases: TGTGCCAGCAGCCAAGCGCGAGAAAGCAATCAGCCCCAGCATTTT.